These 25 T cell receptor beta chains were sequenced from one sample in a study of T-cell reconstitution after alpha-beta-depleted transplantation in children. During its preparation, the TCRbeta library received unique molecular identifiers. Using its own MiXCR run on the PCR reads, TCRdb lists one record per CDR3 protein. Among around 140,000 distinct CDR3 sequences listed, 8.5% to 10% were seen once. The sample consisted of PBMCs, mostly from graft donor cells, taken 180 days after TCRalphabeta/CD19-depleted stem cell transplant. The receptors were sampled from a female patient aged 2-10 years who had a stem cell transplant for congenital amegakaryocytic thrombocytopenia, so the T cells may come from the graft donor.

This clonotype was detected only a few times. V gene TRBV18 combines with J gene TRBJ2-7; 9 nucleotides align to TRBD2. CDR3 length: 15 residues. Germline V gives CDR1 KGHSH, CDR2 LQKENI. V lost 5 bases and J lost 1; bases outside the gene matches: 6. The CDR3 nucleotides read TGTGCCAGCTCATTGGCTAGCGGGATATCCTACGAGCAGTACTTC. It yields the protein CASSLASGISYEQYF.

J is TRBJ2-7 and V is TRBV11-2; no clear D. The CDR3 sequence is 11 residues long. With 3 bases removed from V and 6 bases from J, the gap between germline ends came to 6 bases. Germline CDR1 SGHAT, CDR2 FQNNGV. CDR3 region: CASSFGVEQYF. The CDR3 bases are TGTGCCAGCAGCTTTGGGGTCGAGCAGTACTTC.

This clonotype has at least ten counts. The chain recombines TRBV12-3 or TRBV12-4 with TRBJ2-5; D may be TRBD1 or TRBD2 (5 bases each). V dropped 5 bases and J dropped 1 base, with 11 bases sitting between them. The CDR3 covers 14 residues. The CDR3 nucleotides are TGTGCCAGCAGTAAACTAGACAGCCAAGAGACCCAGTACTTC. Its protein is CASSKLDSQETQYF.

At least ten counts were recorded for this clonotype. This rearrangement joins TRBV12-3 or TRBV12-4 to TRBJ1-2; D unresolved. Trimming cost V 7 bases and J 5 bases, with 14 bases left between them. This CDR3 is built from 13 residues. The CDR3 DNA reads TGTGCCAGCATCAATCGGGGTGATTATGGCTACACCTTC. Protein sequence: CASINRGDYGYTF.

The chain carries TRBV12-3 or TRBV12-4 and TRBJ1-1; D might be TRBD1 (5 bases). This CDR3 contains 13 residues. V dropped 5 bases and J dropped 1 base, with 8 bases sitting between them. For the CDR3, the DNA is TGTGCCAGCAGTCAGGGTCAGAACACTGAAGCTTTCTTT. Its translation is CASSQGQNTEAFF.

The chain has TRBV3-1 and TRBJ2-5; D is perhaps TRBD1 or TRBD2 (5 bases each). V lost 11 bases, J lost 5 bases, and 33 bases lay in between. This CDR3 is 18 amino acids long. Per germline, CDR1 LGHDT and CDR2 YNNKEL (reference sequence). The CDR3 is CACSKVAPRGPTGETQYF. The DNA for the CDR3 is TGTGCCTGCTCCAAAGTGGCCCCCCGGGGACCAACCGGGGAGACCCAGTACTTC.

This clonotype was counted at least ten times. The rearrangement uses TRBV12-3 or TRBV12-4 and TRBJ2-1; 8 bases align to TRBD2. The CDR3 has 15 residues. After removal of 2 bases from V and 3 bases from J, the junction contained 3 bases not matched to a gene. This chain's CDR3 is CASSLTGGNYNEQFF. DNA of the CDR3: TGTGCCAGCAGTTTAACGGGAGGGAACTACAATGAGCAGTTCTTC.

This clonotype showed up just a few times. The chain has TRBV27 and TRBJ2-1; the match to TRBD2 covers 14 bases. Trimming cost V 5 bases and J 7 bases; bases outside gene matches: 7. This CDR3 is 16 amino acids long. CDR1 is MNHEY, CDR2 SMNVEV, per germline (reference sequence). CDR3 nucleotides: TGTGCCAGCAGTCCGGGACTAGCGGGAGTGTGGAATGAGCAGTTCTTC. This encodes CASSPGLAGVWNEQFF.

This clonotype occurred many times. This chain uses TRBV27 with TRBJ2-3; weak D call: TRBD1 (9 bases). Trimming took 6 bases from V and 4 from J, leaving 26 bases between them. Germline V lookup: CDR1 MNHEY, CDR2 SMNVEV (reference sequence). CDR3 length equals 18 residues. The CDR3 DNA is TGTGCCAGCAGCCCGTTCGGGACAGGGACGGGAGGGGCAGATACGCAGTATTTT. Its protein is CASSPFGTGTGGADTQYF.

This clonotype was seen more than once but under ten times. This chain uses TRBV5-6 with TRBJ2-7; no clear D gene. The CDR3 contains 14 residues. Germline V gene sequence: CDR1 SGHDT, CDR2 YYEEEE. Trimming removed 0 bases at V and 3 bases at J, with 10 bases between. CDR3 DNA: TGTGCCAGCAGCTTGGGGGGAAACCTCTACGAGCAGTACTTC. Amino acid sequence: CASSLGGNLYEQYF.

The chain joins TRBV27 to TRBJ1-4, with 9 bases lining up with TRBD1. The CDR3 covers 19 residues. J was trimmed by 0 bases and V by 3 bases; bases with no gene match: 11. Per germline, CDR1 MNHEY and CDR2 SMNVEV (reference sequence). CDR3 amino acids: CASSLVRTGAPPTNEKLFF. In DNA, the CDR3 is TGTGCCAGCAGTTTGGTCAGGACAGGGGCTCCTCCAACTAATGAAAAACTGTTTTTT.

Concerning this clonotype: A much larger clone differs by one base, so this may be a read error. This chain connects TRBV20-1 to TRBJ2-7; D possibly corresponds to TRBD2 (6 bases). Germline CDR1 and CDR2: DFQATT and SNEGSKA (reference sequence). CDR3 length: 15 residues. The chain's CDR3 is CCARFGTHRAYEQYF. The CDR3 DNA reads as TGCTGTGCTAGATTCGGGACTCACAGAGCCTACGAGCAGTACTTC.

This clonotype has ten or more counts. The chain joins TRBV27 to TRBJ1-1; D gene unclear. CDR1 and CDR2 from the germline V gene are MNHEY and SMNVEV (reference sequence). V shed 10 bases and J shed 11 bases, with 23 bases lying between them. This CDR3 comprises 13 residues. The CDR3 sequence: CATPAGTLALAFF. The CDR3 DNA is TGTGCCACCCCGGCGGGTACACTAGCCCTGGCTTTCTTT.

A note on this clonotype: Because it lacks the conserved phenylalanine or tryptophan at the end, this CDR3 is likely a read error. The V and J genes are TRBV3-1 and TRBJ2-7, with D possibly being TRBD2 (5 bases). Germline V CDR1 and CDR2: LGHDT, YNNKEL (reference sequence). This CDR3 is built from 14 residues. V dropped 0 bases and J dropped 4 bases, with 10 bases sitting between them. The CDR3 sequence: CASSQDGVVYEQYL. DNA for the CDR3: TGTGCCAGCAGCCAAGACGGGGTAGTGTACGAGCAGTACTTA.

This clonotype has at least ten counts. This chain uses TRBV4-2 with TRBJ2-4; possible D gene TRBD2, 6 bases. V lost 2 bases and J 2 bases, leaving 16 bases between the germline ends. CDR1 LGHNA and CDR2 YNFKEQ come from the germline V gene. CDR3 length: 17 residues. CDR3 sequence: CASSQPGLPLTKNIQYF. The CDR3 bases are TGTGCCAGCAGCCAACCGGGACTCCCTCTGACCAAAAACATTCAGTACTTC.

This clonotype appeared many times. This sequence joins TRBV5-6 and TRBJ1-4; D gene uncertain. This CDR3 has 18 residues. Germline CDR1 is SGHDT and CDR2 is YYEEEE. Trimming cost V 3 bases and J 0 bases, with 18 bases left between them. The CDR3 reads CASSSLGTQTATNEKLFF. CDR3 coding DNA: TGTGCCAGCAGCTCCTTAGGAACTCAGACGGCAACTAATGAAAAACTGTTTTTT.

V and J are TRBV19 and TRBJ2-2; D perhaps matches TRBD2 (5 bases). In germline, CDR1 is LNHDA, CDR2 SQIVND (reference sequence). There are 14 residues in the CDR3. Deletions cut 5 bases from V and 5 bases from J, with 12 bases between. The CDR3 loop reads CASSDARVTGELFF. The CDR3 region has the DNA TGTGCCAGTAGTGACGCGCGGGTGACCGGGGAGCTGTTTTTT.

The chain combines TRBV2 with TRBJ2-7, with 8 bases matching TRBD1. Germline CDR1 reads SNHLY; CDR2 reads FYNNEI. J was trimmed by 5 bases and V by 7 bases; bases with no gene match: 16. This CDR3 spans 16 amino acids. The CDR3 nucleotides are TGTGCCAGCATAAAGACAGGGGCCTCCACCGGGGACGAGCAGTACTTC. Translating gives CASIKTGASTGDEQYF.

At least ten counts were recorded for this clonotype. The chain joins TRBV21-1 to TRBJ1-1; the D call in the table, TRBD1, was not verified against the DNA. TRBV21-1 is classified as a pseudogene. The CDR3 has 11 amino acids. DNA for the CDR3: TGTGCCAGCTCAGGGGTGACTGAAGCTTTCTTT. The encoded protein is CASSGVTEAFF.

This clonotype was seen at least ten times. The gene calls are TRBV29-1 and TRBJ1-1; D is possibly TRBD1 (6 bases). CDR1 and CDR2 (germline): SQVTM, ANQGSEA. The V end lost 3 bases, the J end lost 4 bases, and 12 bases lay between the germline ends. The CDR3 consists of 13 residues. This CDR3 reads CSVEGAVRTEAFF. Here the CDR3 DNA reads TGCAGCGTTGAGGGGGCGGTTCGCACTGAAGCTTTCTTT.

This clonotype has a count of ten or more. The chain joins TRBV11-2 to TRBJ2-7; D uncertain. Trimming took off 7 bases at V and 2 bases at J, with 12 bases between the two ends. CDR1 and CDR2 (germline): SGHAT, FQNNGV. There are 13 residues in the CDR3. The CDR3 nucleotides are TGTGCCAGCACCCTAGGGCCTACCTACGAGCAGTACTTC. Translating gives CASTLGPTYEQYF. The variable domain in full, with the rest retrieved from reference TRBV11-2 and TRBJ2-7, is EAGVAQSPRYKIIEKRQSVAFWCNPISGHATLYWYQQILGQGPKLLIQFQNNGVVDDSQLPKDRFSAERLKGVDSTLKIQPAKLEDSAVYLCASTLGPTYEQYFGPGTRLTVT.

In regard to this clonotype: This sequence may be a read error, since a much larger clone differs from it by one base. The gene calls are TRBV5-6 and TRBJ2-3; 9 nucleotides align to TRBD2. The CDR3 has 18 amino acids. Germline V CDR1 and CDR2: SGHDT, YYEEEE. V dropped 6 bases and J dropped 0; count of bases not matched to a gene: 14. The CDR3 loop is CASTRRGGRVGSTDTQYF. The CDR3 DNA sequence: TGTGCCAGCACCAGGAGGGGCGGGAGGGTCGGTAGCACAGATACGCAGTATTTT.

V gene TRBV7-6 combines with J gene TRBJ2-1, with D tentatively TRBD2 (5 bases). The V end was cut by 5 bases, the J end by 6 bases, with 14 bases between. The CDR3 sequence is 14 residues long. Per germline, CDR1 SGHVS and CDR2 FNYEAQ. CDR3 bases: TGTGCCAGCAGCGAGGGCCCCGAGGGCAATGAGCAGTTCTTC. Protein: CASSEGPEGNEQFF. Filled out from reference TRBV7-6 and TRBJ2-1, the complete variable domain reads GAGVSQSPRYKVTKRGQDVALRCDPISGHVSLYWYRQALGQGPEFLTYFNYEAQQDKSGLPNDRFSAERPEGSISTLTIQRTEQRDSAMYRCASSEGPEGNEQFFGPGTRLTVL.

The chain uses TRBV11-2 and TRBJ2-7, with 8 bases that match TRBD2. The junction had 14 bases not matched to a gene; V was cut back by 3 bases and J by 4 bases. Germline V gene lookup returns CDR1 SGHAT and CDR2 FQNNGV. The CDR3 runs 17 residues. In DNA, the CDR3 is TGTGCCAGCAGCTTGAGGAGCGGGGGAATCGACGTGTACGAGCAGTACTTC. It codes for CASSLRSGGIDVYEQYF.

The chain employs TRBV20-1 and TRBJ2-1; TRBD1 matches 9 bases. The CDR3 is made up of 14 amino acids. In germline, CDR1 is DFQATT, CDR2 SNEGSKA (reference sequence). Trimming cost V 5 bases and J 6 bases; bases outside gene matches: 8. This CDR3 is CSARGDREANEQFF. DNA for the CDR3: TGCAGTGCTCGGGGGGACAGGGAGGCCAATGAGCAGTTCTTC.